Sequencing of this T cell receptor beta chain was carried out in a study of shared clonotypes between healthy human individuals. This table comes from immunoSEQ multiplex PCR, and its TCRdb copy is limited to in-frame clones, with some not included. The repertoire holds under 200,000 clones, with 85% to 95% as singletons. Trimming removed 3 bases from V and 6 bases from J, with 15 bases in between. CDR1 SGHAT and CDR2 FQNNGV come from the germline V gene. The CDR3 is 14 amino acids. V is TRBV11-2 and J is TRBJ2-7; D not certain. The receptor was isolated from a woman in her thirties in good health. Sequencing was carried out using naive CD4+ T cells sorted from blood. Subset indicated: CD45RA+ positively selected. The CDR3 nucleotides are TGTGCCAGCAGCTTCAACTTTTCCCCGCTCGAGCAGTACTTC. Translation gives CASSFNFSPLEQYF.